This TCR beta chain was documented in a study of cytomegalovirus exposure and HLA in healthy donors. Looking at the study overall: An early data release held approximately 85 million unique TCRs from HLA-typed donors. Study-level results: Later genetic work tied a missense DCLRE1C variant to beta-chain V and J trimming.

The PCR employed 60 Vbeta primers together with 13 Jbeta primers. The assay was immunoSEQ multiplex PCR, and TCRdb's table has in-frame clones only and misses some. The table shows fewer than 150,000 clones, with over 60% occurring only once. As regards this clone: The target antigen is unknown. One end of the junction fails to match germline, which may point to a read error.

The CDR3 loop spans 14 amino acids. The germline V gene encodes CDR1 SGHKS and CDR2 YYEKEE (reference sequence). The clonotype was recovered from a man in his forties in good health and CMV-seropositive. The rearrangement uses TRBV5-5 and TRBJ2-7, with 9 positions matching TRBD1. Sequencing was performed on PBMCs. CDR3 nucleotides: TGTGCCAGCAGCTTCGGGACAGGGTCCTTCGAGCAGTACTTC. Translated, it gives CASSFGTGSFEQYF. Drawing the rest from reference TRBV5-5 and TRBJ2-7, the complete variable domain is DAGVTQSPTHLIKTRGQQVTLRCSPISGHKSVSWYQQVLGQGPQFIFQYYEKEERGRGNFPDRFSARQFPNYSSELNVNALLLGDSALYLCASSFGTGSFEQYFGPGTRLTVT.